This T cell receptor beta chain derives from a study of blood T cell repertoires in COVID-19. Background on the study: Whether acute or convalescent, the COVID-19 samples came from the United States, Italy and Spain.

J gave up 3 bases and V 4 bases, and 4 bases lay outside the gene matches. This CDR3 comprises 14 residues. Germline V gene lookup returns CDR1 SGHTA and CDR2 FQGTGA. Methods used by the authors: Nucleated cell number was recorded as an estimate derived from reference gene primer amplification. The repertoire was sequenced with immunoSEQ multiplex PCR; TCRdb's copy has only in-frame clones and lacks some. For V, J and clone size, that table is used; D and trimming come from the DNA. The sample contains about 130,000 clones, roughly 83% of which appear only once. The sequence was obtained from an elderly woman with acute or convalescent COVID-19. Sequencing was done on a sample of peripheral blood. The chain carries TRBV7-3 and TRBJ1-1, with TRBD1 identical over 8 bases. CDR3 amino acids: CASSSTGGYTEAFF. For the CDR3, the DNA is TGTGCCAGCAGCTCAACAGGGGGTTACACTGAAGCTTTCTTT.